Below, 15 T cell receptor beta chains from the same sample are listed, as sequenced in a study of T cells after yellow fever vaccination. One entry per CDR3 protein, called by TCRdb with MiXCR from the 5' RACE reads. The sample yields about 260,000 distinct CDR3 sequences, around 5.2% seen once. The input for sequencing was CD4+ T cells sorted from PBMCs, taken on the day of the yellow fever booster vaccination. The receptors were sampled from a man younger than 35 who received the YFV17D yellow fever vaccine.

CDR3 amino acids: CASSRRHPGQAVYEQYF. CDR3 coding DNA: TGTGCCAGCAGTCGCCGACATCCGGGACAGGCTGTCTACGAGCAGTACTTC. The chain has TRBV6-1 and TRBJ2-7, with 8 bases aligning to TRBD1. Trimming took 5 bases from V and 3 from J; bases not matched to a gene: 15. The CDR3 consists of 17 residues. The germline V gene encodes CDR1 MNHNS and CDR2 SASEGT.

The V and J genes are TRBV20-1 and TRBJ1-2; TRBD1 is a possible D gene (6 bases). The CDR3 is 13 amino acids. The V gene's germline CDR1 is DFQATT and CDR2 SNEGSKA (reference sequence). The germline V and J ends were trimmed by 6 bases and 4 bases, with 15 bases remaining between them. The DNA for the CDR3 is TGCAGTGCCCCGACAGGAACTATCTATGGCTACACCTTC. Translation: CSAPTGTIYGYTF.

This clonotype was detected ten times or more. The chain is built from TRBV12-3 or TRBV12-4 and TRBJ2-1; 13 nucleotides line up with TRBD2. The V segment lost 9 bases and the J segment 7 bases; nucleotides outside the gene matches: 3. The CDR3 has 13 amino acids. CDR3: CARTSGGANEQFF. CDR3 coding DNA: TGTGCCAGAACTAGCGGGGGGGCTAATGAGCAGTTCTTC.

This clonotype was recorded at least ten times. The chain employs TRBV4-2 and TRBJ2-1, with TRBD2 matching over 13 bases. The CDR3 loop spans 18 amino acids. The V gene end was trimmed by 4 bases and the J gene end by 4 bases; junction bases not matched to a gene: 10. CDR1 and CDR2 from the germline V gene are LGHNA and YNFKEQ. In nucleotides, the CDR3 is TGTGCCAGCAGCCCTGGGACTAGCGGGGAGGCCCTGTACAATGAGCAGTTCTTC. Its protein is CASSPGTSGEALYNEQFF.

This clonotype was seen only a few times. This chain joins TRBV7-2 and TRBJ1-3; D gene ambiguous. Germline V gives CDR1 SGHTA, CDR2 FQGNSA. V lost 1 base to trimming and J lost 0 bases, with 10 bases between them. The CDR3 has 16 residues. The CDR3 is CASSLVQAISGNTIYF. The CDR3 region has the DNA TGTGCCAGCAGCTTAGTGCAGGCGATCTCTGGAAACACCATATATTTT.

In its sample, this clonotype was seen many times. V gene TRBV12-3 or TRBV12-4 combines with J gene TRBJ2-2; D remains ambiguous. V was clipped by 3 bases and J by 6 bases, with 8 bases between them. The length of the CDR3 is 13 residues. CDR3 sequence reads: CASSFILPGELFF. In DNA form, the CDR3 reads TGTGCCAGCAGTTTCATCCTACCCGGGGAGCTGTTTTTT.

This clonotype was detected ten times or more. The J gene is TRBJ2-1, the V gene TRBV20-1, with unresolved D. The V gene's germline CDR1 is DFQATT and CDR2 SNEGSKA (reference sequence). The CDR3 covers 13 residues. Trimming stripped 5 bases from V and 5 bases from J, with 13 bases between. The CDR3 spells CSAAWLLNNEQFF. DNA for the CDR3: TGCAGTGCTGCGTGGCTCCTCAACAATGAGCAGTTCTTC.

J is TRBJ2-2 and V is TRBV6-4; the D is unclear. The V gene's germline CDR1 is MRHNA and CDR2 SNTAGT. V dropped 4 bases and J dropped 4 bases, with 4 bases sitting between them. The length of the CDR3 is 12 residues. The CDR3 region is CASSGRTGELFF. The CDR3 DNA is TGTGCCAGCAGTGGACGCACCGGGGAGCTGTTTTTT.

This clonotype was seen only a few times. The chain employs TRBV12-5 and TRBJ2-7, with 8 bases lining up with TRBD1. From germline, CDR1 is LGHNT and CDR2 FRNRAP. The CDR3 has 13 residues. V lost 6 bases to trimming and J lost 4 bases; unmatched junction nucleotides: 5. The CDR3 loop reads CASGQDRVYEQYF. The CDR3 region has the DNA TGTGCTAGTGGCCAGGACAGGGTTTACGAGCAGTACTTC.

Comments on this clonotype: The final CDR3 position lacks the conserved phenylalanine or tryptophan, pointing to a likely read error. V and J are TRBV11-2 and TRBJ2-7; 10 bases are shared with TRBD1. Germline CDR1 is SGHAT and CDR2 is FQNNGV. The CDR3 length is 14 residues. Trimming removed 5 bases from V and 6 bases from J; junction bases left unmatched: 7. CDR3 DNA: TGTGCCAGCAGCCGCGGACAGGGGGTAAGCGAGCAGTACTCC. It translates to CASSRGQGVSEQYS.

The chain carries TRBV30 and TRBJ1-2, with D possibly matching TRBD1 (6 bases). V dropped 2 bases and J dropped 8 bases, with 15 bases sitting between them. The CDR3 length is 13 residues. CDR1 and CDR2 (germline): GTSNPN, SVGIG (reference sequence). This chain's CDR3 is CAWSTQGNRGYTF. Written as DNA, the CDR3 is TGTGCCTGGAGTACACAGGGTAATAGAGGCTACACCTTC.

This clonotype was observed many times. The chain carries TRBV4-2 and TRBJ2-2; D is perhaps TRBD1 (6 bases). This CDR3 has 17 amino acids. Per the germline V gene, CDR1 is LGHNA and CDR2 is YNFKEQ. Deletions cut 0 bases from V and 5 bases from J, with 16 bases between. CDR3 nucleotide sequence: TGTGCCAGCAGCCAAGAGGGGGACAAACGAACAACCGGGGAGCTGTTTTTT. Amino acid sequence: CASSQEGDKRTTGELFF.

CDR3 loop: CASSQGGRVRETQYF. The DNA for the CDR3 is TGCGCCAGCAGCCAGGGGGGCAGGGTCAGGGAGACCCAGTACTTC. This chain uses TRBV4-3 with TRBJ2-5; either TRBD1 or TRBD2 may supply D (6 bases each). The CDR3 consists of 15 residues. The germline gives CDR1 LGHNA, CDR2 YSLEER. V lost 3 bases, J lost 5 bases, and 16 bases lay in between.

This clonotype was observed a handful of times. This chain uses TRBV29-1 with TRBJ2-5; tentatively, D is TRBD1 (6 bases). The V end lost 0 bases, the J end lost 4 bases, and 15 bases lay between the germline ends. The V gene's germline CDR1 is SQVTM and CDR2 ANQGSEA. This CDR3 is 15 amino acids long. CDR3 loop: CSVEDMVRGRETQYF. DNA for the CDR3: TGCAGCGTTGAAGATATGGTCAGGGGAAGAGAGACCCAGTACTTC.

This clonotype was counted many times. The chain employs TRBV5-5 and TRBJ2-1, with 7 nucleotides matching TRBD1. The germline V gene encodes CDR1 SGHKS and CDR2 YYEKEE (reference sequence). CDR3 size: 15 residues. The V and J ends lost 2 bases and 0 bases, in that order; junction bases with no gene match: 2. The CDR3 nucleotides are TGTGCCAGCAGCTTAGGGACAGACTCCTACAATGAGCAGTTCTTC. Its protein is CASSLGTDSYNEQFF.